The 19 T cell receptor beta chains below come from one sample, sequenced in a study of cytomegalovirus exposure and HLA in healthy donors. Both 60 Vbeta primers and 13 Jbeta primers went into the PCR. The assay was immunoSEQ multiplex PCR, and TCRdb's table has in-frame clones only and misses some. Among some 180,000 clones listed, approximately 76% were seen once. Specimen: PBMCs. The receptors come from a woman under 30 in good health and CMV-seropositive.

The rearrangement joins TRBV29-1 to TRBJ2-1, with D possibly matching TRBD2 (7 bases). Germline V gene sequence: CDR1 SQVTM, CDR2 ANQGSEA. This CDR3 spans 14 amino acids. Deletions cut 7 bases from V and 7 bases from J, with 20 bases between. The CDR3 DNA is TGCAGCGCCACGGGGGCCGCCGGGAGGAATGAGCAGTTCTTC. Its protein is CSATGAAGRNEQFF.

V and J are TRBV5-5 and TRBJ1-6; D uncertain. Germline V gene sequence: CDR1 SGHKS, CDR2 YYEKEE (reference sequence). Trimming removed 0 bases from V and 9 bases from J, with 4 bases in between. CDR3 size: 12 residues. CDR3 region: CASSLGASPLHF. CDR3 bases: TGTGCCAGCAGCTTGGGGGCTTCACCCCTCCACTTT.

This chain connects TRBV11-2 to TRBJ1-3, with no clear D. This CDR3 comprises 17 residues. Deletions cut 2 bases from V and 0 bases from J, with 14 bases between. The germline gives CDR1 SGHAT, CDR2 FQNNGV. CDR3 amino acids: CASSLLGQRSSGNTIYF. CDR3 in DNA: TGTGCCAGCAGCTTACTGGGCCAGCGGTCCTCTGGAAACACCATATATTTT.

This chain uses TRBV7-9 with TRBJ1-5; possible D gene TRBD1, 6 bases. Germline V lookup: CDR1 SEHNR, CDR2 FQNEAQ (reference sequence). This CDR3 is 16 amino acids long. V gave up 7 bases and J gave up 1 base, with 17 bases separating them. Here the CDR3 reads CASTGQLPKSNQPQHF. The CDR3 DNA reads as TGTGCCAGCACCGGACAGCTCCCAAAGAGCAATCAGCCCCAGCATTTT.

The V and J genes are TRBV19 and TRBJ1-2; TRBD1 matches 7 bases. V lost 3 bases to trimming and J lost 4 bases; unmatched junction nucleotides: 8. This CDR3 is built from 15 residues. Germline V gene sequence: CDR1 LNHDA, CDR2 SQIVND (reference sequence). The CDR3 DNA is TGTGCCAGTAGTATCACCCGACAGGGACCCTATGGCTACACCTTC. This codes for CASSITRQGPYGYTF.

In this sample, this clone turned up a few times. The chain joins TRBV5-1 to TRBJ1-2; TRBD1 is a possible D gene (5 bases). The CDR3 extends over 16 amino acids. Germline CDR1 SGHRS, CDR2 YFSETQ. V was trimmed by 4 bases and J by 0 bases, leaving 16 bases between them. The CDR3, as DNA: TGCGCCAGCAGCCCTCTTGGGGGGGGATCTAACTATGGCTACACCTTC. As protein: CASSPLGGGSNYGYTF.

This chain connects TRBV6-1 to TRBJ1-1, with a tentative D call TRBD1 (6 bases). V lost 6 bases to trimming and J lost 1 base, with 12 bases between them. Germline V gene sequence: CDR1 MNHNS, CDR2 SASEGT. This CDR3 contains 14 residues. The DNA of the CDR3 is TGTGCCAGCAGCTACACAGGGTCGAACACTGAAGCTTTCTTT. Its translation is CASSYTGSNTEAFF.

The chain employs TRBV9 and TRBJ1-2; 10 nucleotides line up with TRBD1. CDR3 length: 13 amino acids. V gave up 4 bases and J gave up 5 bases; unmatched junction bases: 2. Germline-derived CDR1 and CDR2 are SGDLS and YYNGEE. CDR3 coding DNA: TGTGCCAGCAGCTCGGACAGGGGGTATGGCTACACCTTC. It encodes CASSSDRGYGYTF.

In its sample, this clone was seen a few times. This sequence joins TRBV7-9 and TRBJ1-4; no clear D gene. Trimming stripped 1 base from V and 8 bases from J, with 20 bases between. The germline V gene encodes CDR1 SEHNR and CDR2 FQNEAQ (reference sequence). There are 17 residues in the CDR3. The CDR3 DNA sequence: TGTGCCAGCAGCTTAGGGGAGATCACCCGGAGAGAAGAAAAACTGTTTTTT. Residues: CASSLGEITRREEKLFF.

The rearrangement links TRBV7-2 to TRBJ2-1, with D tentatively TRBD2 (5 bases). The CDR3 runs to 13 residues. Germline lookup yields CDR1 SGHTA and CDR2 FQGNSA. Trimming took off 0 bases at V and 10 bases at J, with 10 bases between the two ends. The DNA for the CDR3 is TGTGCCAGCAGCTTAGCCGAGGGTGTCGAGCAGTTCTTC. This encodes CASSLAEGVEQFF.

The table lists this clone with a few counts. The chain recombines TRBV9 with TRBJ2-1; 10 bases fit TRBD1. Germline V gene lookup returns CDR1 SGDLS and CDR2 YYNGEE. The V gene end was trimmed by 0 bases and the J gene end by 6 bases; junction bases not matched to a gene: 3. The CDR3 has 15 amino acids. The CDR3 here is CASSVAGTGANEQFF. CDR3 DNA sequence: TGTGCCAGCAGCGTAGCTGGGACAGGGGCCAATGAGCAGTTCTTC. The full variable domain, rest sourced from reference TRBV9 and TRBJ2-1, is DSGVTQTPKHLITATGQRVTLRCSPRSGDLSVYWYQQSLDQGLQFLIQYYNGEERAKGNILERFSAQQFPDLHSELNLSSLELGDSALYFCASSVAGTGANEQFFGPGTRLTVL.

The chain recombines TRBV20-1 with TRBJ2-1; the D gene is possibly TRBD1 (5 bases). The CDR3 extends over 11 amino acids. Germline assignment: CDR1 DFQATT and CDR2 SNEGSKA (reference sequence). Trimming shortened V by 5 bases and J by 9 bases, and 11 bases separated the two germline ends. The CDR3, as DNA: TGCAGTGCTTTCACAAGGGGTGAGCAGTTCTTC. Translating gives CSAFTRGEQFF.

This clone was seen only a few times. The chain couples TRBV4-2 to TRBJ2-1; 7 bases map to TRBD2. The germline V gene has CDR1 LGHNA and CDR2 YNFKEQ. The CDR3 has 15 residues. J gave up 10 bases and V 0 bases, and 9 bases lay outside the gene matches. CDR3 in DNA: TGTGCCAGCAGCCAAGACGCCCGGGGAGCGGGGGAGCAGTTCTTC. Amino acids: CASSQDARGAGEQFF.

The chain couples TRBV7-9 to TRBJ2-7; a weak D match, TRBD1 (5 bases). The CDR3 is made up of 14 amino acids. Trimming took off 3 bases at V and 1 base at J, with 10 bases between the two ends. CDR1 and CDR2 from the germline V gene are SEHNR and FQNEAQ (reference sequence). CDR3 nucleotide sequence: TGTGCCAGCAGCTTGACAGTTACTTCCTACGAGCAGTACTTC. Amino acid sequence: CASSLTVTSYEQYF.

This chain connects TRBV4-1 to TRBJ2-6, with TRBD1 matching 7 bases. This CDR3 has 13 amino acids. Germline CDR1 and CDR2: MGHRA and YSYEKL. The CDR3 sequence: CATRGPGANVLTF. The CDR3 nucleotides read TGCGCTACTAGGGGGCCTGGGGCCAACGTCCTGACTTTC.

With regard to this clone: One end of the junction does not line up with germline, which may come from a read error. This chain joins TRBV6-1 and TRBJ1-4, with a tentative D call TRBD1 (6 bases). The CDR3 length is 13 residues. From germline, CDR1 is MNHNS and CDR2 SASEGT. The CDR3 sequence: CACSPDRNEKLFF. Written as DNA, the CDR3 is TGTGCCTGCAGCCCGGACAGAAATGAAAAACTGTTTTTT.

This rearrangement joins TRBV10-3 to TRBJ1-1; TRBD1 agrees at 7 bases. V was pared by 4 bases and J by 3 bases, with 8 bases of the junction left unmatched. The germline V gene has CDR1 ENHRY and CDR2 SYGVKD. There are 15 residues in the CDR3. The CDR3 nucleotides read TGTGCCATCAGTGGACCACAGGGGATGGACACTGAAGCTTTCTTT. This sequence encodes CAISGPQGMDTEAFF.

CDR3 loop: CASSYSRGYNEQFF. The CDR3 DNA follows: TGTGCCAGCAGTTACTCCAGGGGATACAATGAGCAGTTCTTC. The J gene is TRBJ2-1, the V gene TRBV6-5; D is perhaps TRBD1 (6 bases). Germline V CDR1 and CDR2: MNHEY, SVGAGI. V was shortened by 0 bases and J by 4 bases, with 7 bases between the two germline ends. The CDR3 has 14 amino acids.

This clone occurred a few times. The rearrangement uses TRBV5-8 and TRBJ1-2, with D perhaps TRBD1 (6 bases). The CDR3 runs to 13 residues. The germline V gene has CDR1 SGHTS and CDR2 YDEGEE. Trimming removed 5 bases at V and 5 bases at J, with 13 bases between. The CDR3 bases are TGTGCCAGCAGATTAACAGGGATATATGGCTACACCTTC. Its translation is CASRLTGIYGYTF.